This T cell receptor beta chain was retrieved from a study of circulating CD8 cells and anti-PD-1 response in melanoma. Study at large: Every 2 weeks, patients got 3 mg/kg nivolumab intravenously. Non-responders showed stable or progressive disease; responders showed complete or partial response. About 50% of the 13 melanoma patients received first-line anti-PD-1 therapy.

V trimming: 4 bases; J trimming: 2 bases; junction bases outside the gene matches: 6. The CDR3 extends over 16 amino acids. Germline V CDR1 and CDR2: KGHDR, SFDVKD. This clonotype rates as large. From live CD3+CD8+TCRalphabeta+ cells, four PD-1 and/or TIGIT subsets were sorted. Each library started from roughly 15 ng of total RNA using the QIAseq Immune Repertoire TCR panel. TCRdb used MiXCR to reprocess the reads, holding one entry per CDR3 protein. The table has some 830 distinct CDR3 sequences, 6% seen once. This receptor was obtained from a human donor with melanoma. Sequenced here: CD8+ T cells from PBMCs, sampled at baseline or after one month of anti-PD-1 therapy (not recorded which). V gene TRBV24-1 combines with J gene TRBJ2-7; 11 bases line up with TRBD1. The DNA for the CDR3 is TGTGCCACCAGTGAATCCGGGACAGGGGGAACCTACGAGCAGTACTTC. Its protein product is CATSESGTGGTYEQYF.